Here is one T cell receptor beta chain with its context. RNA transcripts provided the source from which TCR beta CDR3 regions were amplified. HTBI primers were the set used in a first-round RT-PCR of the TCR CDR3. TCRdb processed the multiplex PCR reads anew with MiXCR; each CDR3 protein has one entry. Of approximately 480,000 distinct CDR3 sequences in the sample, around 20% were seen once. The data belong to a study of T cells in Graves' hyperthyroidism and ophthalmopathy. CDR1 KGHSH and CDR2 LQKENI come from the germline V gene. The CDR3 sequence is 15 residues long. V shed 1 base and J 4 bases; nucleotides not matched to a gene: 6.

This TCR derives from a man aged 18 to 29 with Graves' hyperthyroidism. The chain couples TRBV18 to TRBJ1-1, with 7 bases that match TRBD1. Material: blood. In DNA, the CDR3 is TGTGCCAGCTCACCACAGACAGGGTCGGTCACTGAAGCTTTCTTT. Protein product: CASSPQTGSVTEAFF.